The clone carrying this TCR beta chain was seen once. The source of the sample is a study of blood T cell repertoires in COVID-19. On the study more broadly: Samples representing acute and convalescent COVID-19 were sourced from the United States, Italy and Spain. Nucleic acid was either cDNA or gDNA, and it came from T cells, B-cell-depleted T cells, or PBMCs.

In the study's own analysis: Scientists estimated how many nucleated cells there were by amplifying reference gene primers. TCRdb keeps only in-frame clones here, not all; method: immunoSEQ multiplex PCR. Clone size and the V and J calls come from that table; the DNA yielded D and trimming. Of 95,000 to 110,000 clones in the sample, about 91% are singletons; the top ten hold 5% to 6.5%. The origin of this receptor is a human donor in a cohort sampled during active COVID-19. The source material was peripheral blood.

CDR3 sequence: CAWDRASWNEQYF. CDR3 DNA sequence: TGTGCCTGGGACAGGGCATCCTGGAACGAGCAGTACTTC. This chain links TRBV30 with TRBJ2-7; 7 bases match TRBD1. J gave up 5 bases and V 5 bases, and 9 bases lay outside the gene matches. This CDR3 contains 13 residues. Germline assignment: CDR1 GTSNPN and CDR2 SVGIG (reference sequence).